Detailed here is one TCR beta chain. Mouse gene names and germline throughout. The missing CDR3 end, 1 residue past where the read stops, is filled in from the germline J gene. The sample originates from a study of tissue T cells after allogeneic stem cell transplantation. TCRdb keeps only in-frame clones here, not all; method: immunoSEQ multiplex PCR. In the table there are roughly 20,000 clones, approximately 69% of which are singletons. Trimming cost V 0 bases and J 5 bases, with 11 bases left between them. Germline loops: CDR1 NSQYPW, CDR2 LRSPGD (reference sequence). CDR3 length: 15 amino acids. V is TRBV1 and J is TRBJ2-1, with D perhaps matching TRBD2 (7 bases). Sequencing was performed on blood. This receptor was identified in a female BALB/c mouse in good health. The mice in this strain carry MHC haplotype H2-d. CDR3 sequence: CTCSADIGGHAEQFF. Incomplete CDR3 DNA: TGCACCTGCAGTGCAGATATTGGGGGGCATGCTGAGCAGTTC.